This entry lists 11 T cell receptor beta chains sequenced from one sample in a study of blood T cell repertoires in COVID-19. Only in-frame clones appear in the TCRdb table, and some are missing; sequencing was by immunoSEQ multiplex PCR. The sample consists of over 75,000 clones, around 93% of them appearing once. The sequenced sample was peripheral blood. Receptor source: a human donor with active COVID-19. The donor label of this sample is uncertain.

A note on this clone: The same CDR3 is also encoded by other DNA sequences in this sample. The V and J genes are TRBV19 and TRBJ2-1, with D possibly TRBD1 on 5 matching bases. CDR1 is LNHDA, CDR2 SQIVND, per germline (reference sequence). The CDR3 runs to 15 residues. V was pared by 6 bases and J by 0 bases, with 12 bases between. The CDR3 here is CASRPDRSSYNEQFF. CDR3 coding DNA: TGTGCCAGTAGGCCCGACAGAAGCTCCTACAATGAGCAGTTCTTC.

V and J are TRBV6-2 or TRBV6-3 and TRBJ1-5; D is perhaps TRBD1 (5 bases). CDR1 and CDR2 from the germline V gene are MNHEY and SVGEGT. The CDR3 spans 15 residues. Trimming left V 4 bases short and J 3 bases short, with 13 bases between. CDR3: CASSSTGGANQPQHF. CDR3 in DNA: TGTGCCAGCAGTTCCACCGGGGGAGCCAATCAGCCCCAGCATTTT.

The rearrangement joins TRBV6-4 to TRBJ1-3; D gene uncertain. This CDR3 comprises 13 residues. Trimming pared 2 bases from V and 0 bases from J, leaving 2 bases between. The germline V gene has CDR1 MRHNA and CDR2 SNTAGT. Here the CDR3 reads CASSDHSGNTIYF. CDR3 sequence (DNA): TGTGCCAGCAGTGACCACTCTGGAAACACCATATATTTT.

The V and J genes are TRBV6-1 and TRBJ1-3, with D perhaps TRBD1 (6 bases). Germline lookup yields CDR1 MNHNS and CDR2 SASEGT. Trimming removed 4 bases from V and 0 bases from J, with 16 bases in between. The CDR3 totals 17 residues. In DNA, the CDR3 is TGTGCCAGCAGTGGTATTAGACAGGTGGGCTCTGGAAACACCATATATTTT. Amino acid sequence: CASSGIRQVGSGNTIYF.

This rearrangement joins TRBV10-3 to TRBJ2-3; the D gene is possibly TRBD2 (5 bases). The ends were cut back, 2 bases at V and 5 bases at J, with 14 bases in the middle. The length of the CDR3 is 15 residues. Germline V CDR1 and CDR2: ENHRY, SYGVKD. The DNA for the CDR3 is TGTGCCATCAGTGAGCAGAACACTAGGAGAGATACGCAGTATTTT. Encoded protein: CAISEQNTRRDTQYF.

The J gene is TRBJ2-7, the V gene TRBV28; 9 bases are a match to TRBD2. With V trimmed by 7 bases and J by 4 bases, 11 bases remained unmatched. There are 15 residues in the CDR3. CDR1 and CDR2 from the germline V gene are MDHEN and SYDVKM. CDR3 coding DNA: TGTGCCAGCAAGCCTAGCGGGGCGACGGGATACGAGCAGTACTTC. Its translation: CASKPSGATGYEQYF.

V usage is TRBV2 and J usage is TRBJ2-7; 9 bases map to TRBD1. J was trimmed by 5 bases and V by 7 bases; bases with no gene match: 6. Germline V gene sequence: CDR1 SNHLY, CDR2 FYNNEI. This CDR3 comprises 13 residues. The CDR3 here is CASKLTGGDEQYF. CDR3 sequence (DNA): TGTGCCAGCAAACTTACAGGGGGCGACGAGCAGTACTTC.

For the CDR3, the DNA is TGTGCCAGCTCACTAAATTTAGCGGGGGGCCCTCAACACGAGCAGTACTTC. Amino acids: CASSLNLAGGPQHEQYF. The genes are TRBV18 and TRBJ2-7; TRBD2 aligns across 10 bases. Germline V CDR1 and CDR2: KGHSH, LQKENI. V lost 4 bases and J lost 5; bases outside the gene matches: 14. The CDR3 is 17 amino acids. The entire variable domain, with the rest obtained from reference TRBV18 and TRBJ2-7, is as follows: NAGVMQNPRHLVRRRGQEARLRCSPMKGHSHVYWYRQLPEEGLKFMVYLQKENIIDESGMPKERFSAEFPKEGPSILRIQQVVRGDSAAYFCASSLNLAGGPQHEQYFGPGTRLTVT.

This rearrangement joins TRBV5-8 to TRBJ1-5; a possible D gene is TRBD1 (6 bases). Trimming left V 4 bases short and J 7 bases short, with 15 bases between. The germline gives CDR1 SGHTS, CDR2 YDEGEE. The CDR3 has 14 residues. The CDR3 coding sequence is TGTGCCAGCAGCCATAACAGGGATGGGCAGCCCCAGCATTTT. It codes for CASSHNRDGQPQHF.

The V call is TRBV11-1, the J call TRBJ1-2, with D possibly TRBD1 on 6 matching bases. The CDR3 contains 14 residues. V lost 5 bases and J lost 4, with 14 bases in between. Germline lookup yields CDR1 SGHAT and CDR2 FQDESV (reference sequence). CDR3 coding DNA: TGTGCCAGCAGCGCCCAAACACAGGGCTATGGCTACACCTTC. The encoded protein is CASSAQTQGYGYTF.

CDR3 loop: CASSSHGSAQETQYF. CDR3 sequence (DNA): TGTGCCAGCAGCTCCCATGGTAGCGCACAAGAGACCCAGTACTTC. V usage is TRBV9 and J usage is TRBJ2-5, with D possibly being TRBD2 (5 bases). Germline lookup yields CDR1 SGDLS and CDR2 YYNGEE. V shed 4 bases and J shed 2 bases, with 15 bases lying between them. The length of the CDR3 is 15 residues.